This T cell receptor beta chain was recorded in a study of blood T cell repertoires in COVID-19. Background on the study: The samples span acute and convalescent COVID-19 from the United States, Italy and Spain. T cells, B-cell-depleted T cells, or PBMCs provided the cDNA or gDNA that served as material.

Original data processing: Amplified reference gene primers provided the basis for estimating nucleated cell counts. Method: immunoSEQ multiplex PCR; TCRdb's copy keeps in-frame clones and lacks some. V and J calls and clone size are those listed in that table; D and trimming were worked out from the DNA. Of 200,000 to 250,000 clones listed, 65% to 90% are singletons. This clone was recorded a few times. Trimming stripped 3 bases from V and 0 bases from J, with 17 bases between. The CDR3 spans 17 residues. CDR1 is SGHVS, CDR2 FNYEAQ, per germline. Ages ranged from about 18 to 89 years, with residence in some 25 US areas.

This TCR was sampled from a woman between 50 and 59 years old with acute COVID-19. The sample taken for sequencing was PBMCs or T cells enriched from blood (not recorded which). The chain carries TRBV7-6 and TRBJ1-1; no clear D. This CDR3 reads CASSFFVGDTLNTEAFF. DNA of the CDR3: TGTGCCAGCAGCTTTTTCGTAGGTGACACCTTGAACACTGAAGCTTTCTTT.